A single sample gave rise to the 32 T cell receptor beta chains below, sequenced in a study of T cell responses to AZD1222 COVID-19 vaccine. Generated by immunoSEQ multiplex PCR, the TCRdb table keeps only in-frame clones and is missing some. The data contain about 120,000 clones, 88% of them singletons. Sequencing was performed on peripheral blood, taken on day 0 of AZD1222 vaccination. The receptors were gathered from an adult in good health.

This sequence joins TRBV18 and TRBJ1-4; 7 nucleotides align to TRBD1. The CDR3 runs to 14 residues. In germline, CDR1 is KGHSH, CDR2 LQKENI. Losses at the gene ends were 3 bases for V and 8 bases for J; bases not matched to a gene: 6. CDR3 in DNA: TGTGCCAGCTCACCCCGACAGGGCGGCGAAAAACTGTTTTTT. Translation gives CASSPRQGGEKLFF.

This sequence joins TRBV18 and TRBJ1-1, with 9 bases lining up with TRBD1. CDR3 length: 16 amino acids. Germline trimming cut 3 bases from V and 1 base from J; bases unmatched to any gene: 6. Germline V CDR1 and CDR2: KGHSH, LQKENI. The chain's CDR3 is CASSPGQGGRNTEAFF. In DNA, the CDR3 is TGTGCCAGCTCACCGGGACAGGGAGGTCGGAACACTGAAGCTTTCTTT.

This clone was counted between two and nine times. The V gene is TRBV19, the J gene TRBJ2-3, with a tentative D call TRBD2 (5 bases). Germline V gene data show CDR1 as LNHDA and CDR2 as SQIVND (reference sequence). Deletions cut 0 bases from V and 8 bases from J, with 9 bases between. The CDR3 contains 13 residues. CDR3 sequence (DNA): TGTGCCAGTAGTATAGAGACTCGGGGTACGCAGTATTTT. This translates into CASSIETRGTQYF. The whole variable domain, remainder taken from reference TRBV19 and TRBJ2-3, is DGGITQSPKYLFRKEGQNVTLSCEQNLNHDAMYWYRQDPGQGLRLIYYSQIVNDFQKGDIAEGYSVSREKKESFPLTVTSAQKNPTAFYLCASSIETRGTQYFGPGTRLTVL.

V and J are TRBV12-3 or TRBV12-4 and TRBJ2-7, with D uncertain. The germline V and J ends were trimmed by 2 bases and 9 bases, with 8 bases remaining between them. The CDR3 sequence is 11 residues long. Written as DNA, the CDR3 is TGTGCCAGCAGTTTACGTGGCGGGCAGTACTTC. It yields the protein CASSLRGGQYF.

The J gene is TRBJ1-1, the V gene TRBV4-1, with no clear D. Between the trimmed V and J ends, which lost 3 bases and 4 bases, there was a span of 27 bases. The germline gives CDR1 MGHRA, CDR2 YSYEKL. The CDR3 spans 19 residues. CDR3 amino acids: CASSHELRRADSRGTEAFF. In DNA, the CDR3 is TGCGCCAGCAGCCATGAATTACGTAGGGCCGATTCGCGGGGCACTGAAGCTTTCTTT.

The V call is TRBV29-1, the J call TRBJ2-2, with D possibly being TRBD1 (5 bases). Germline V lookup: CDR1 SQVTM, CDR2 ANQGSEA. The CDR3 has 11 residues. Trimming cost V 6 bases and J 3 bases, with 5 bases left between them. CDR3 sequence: CSVRDTGELFF. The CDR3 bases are TGCAGCGTCAGGGACACCGGGGAGCTGTTTTTT.

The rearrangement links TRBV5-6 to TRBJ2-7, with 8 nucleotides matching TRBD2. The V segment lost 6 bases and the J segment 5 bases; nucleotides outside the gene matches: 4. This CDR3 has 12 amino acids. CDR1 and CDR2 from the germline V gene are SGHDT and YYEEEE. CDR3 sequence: CASTRGGDEQYF. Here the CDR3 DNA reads TGTGCCAGCACCCGGGGGGGAGACGAGCAGTACTTC. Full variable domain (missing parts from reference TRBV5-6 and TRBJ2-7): DAGVTQSPTHLIKTRGQQVTLRCSPKSGHDTVSWYQQALGQGPQFIFQYYEEEERQRGNFPDRFSGHQFPNYSSELNVNALLLGDSALYLCASTRGGDEQYFGPGTRLTVT.

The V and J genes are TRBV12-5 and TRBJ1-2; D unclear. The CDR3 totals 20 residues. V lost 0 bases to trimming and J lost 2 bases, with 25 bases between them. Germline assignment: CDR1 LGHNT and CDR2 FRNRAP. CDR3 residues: CASGLVQPLVRRYKNYGYTF. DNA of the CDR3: TGTGCTAGTGGTTTGGTACAGCCCCTCGTGAGGCGCTATAAGAACTATGGCTACACCTTC. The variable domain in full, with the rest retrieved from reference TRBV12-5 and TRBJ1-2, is DARVTQTPRHKVTEMGQEVTMRCQPILGHNTVFWYRQTMMQGLELLAYFRNRAPLDDSGMPKDRFSAEMPDATLATLKIQPSEPRDSAVYFCASGLVQPLVRRYKNYGYTFGSGTRLTVV.

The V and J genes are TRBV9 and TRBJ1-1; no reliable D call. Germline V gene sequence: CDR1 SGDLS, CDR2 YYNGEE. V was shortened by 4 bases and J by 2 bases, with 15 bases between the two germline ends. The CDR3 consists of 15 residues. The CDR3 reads CASSREGSLNTEAFF. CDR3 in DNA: TGTGCCAGCAGCAGAGAAGGCAGCCTAAACACTGAAGCTTTCTTT.

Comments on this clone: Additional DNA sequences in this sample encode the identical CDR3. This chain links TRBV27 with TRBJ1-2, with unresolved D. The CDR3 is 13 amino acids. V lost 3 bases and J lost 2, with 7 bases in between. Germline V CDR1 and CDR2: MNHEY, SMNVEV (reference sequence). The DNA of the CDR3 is TGTGCCAGCAGTTTTGAGGGAAACTATGGCTACACCTTC. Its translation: CASSFEGNYGYTF.

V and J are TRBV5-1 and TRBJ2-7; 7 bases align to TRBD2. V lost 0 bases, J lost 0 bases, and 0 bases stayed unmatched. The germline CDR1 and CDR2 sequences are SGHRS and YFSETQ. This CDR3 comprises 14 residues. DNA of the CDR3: TGCGCCAGCAGCTTGGAGCGGGGCTCCTACGAGCAGTACTTC. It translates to CASSLERGSYEQYF.

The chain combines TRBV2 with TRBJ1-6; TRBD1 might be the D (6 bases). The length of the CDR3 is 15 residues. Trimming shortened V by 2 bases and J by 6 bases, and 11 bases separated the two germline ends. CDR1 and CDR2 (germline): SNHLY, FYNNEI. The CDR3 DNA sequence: TGTGCCAGCAGTGAATCGGACAGAGCTAATTCACCCCTCCACTTT. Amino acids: CASSESDRANSPLHF.

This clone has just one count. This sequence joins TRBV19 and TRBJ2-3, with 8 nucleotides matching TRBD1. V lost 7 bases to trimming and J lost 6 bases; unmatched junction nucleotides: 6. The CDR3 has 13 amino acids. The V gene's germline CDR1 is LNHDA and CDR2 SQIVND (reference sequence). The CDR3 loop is CASNRQGRDTQYF. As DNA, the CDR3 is TGTGCCAGTAATCGACAGGGGCGGGATACGCAGTATTTT.

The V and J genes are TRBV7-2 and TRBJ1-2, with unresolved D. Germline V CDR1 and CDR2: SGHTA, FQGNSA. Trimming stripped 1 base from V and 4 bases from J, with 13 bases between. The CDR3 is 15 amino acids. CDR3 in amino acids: CASSLGPGRSYGYTF. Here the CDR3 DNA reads TGTGCCAGCAGCTTAGGACCGGGAAGGAGCTATGGCTACACCTTC.

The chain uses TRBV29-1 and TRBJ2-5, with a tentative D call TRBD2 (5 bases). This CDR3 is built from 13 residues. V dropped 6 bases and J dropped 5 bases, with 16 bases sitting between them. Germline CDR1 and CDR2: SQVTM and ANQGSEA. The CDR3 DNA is TGCAGCGTGATTCCGGGAAGAAGGGAGACCCAGTACTTC. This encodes CSVIPGRRETQYF.

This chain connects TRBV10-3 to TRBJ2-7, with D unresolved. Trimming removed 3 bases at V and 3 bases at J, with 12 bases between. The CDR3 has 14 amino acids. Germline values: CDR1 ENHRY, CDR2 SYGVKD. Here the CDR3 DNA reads TGTGCCATCAGTGAAGGTCTAGGAGTCTACGAGCAGTACTTC. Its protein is CAISEGLGVYEQYF.

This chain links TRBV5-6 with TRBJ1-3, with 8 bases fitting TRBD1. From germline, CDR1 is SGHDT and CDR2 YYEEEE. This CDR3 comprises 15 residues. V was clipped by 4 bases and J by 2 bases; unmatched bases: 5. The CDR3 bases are TGTGCCAGCAGCCTGGACAGGGTGGCTGGAAACACCATATATTTT. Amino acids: CASSLDRVAGNTIYF.

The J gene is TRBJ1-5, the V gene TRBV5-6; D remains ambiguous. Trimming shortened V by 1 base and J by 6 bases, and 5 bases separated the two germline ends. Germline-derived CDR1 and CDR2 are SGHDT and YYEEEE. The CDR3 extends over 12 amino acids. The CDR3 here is CASSLYSQPQHF. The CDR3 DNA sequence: TGTGCCAGCAGCTTGTATAGTCAGCCCCAGCATTTT.

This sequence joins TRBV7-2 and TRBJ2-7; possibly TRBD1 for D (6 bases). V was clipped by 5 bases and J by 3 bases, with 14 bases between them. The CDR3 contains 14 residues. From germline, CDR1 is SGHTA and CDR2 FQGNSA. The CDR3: CASSLKGVGYEQYF. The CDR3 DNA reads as TGTGCCAGCAGCCTTAAGGGGGTTGGCTACGAGCAGTACTTC.

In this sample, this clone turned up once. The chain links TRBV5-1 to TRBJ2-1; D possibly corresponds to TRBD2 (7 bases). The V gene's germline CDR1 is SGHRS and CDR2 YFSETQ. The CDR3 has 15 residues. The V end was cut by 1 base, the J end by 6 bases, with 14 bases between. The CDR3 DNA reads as TGCGCCAGCAGCTTGAGTGGGGGGGCCTTCAATGAGCAGTTCTTC. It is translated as CASSLSGGAFNEQFF. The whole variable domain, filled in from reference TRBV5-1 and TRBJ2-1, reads KAGVTQTPRYLIKTRGQQVTLSCSPISGHRSVSWYQQTPGQGLQFLFEYFSETQRNKGNFPGRFSGRQFSNSRSEMNVSTLELGDSALYLCASSLSGGAFNEQFFGPGTRLTVL.

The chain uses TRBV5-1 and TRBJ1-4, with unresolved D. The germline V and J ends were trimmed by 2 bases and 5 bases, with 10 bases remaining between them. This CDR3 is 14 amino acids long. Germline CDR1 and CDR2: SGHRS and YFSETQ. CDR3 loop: CASSFLGQNEKLFF. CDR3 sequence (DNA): TGCGCCAGCAGCTTTCTAGGGCAGAATGAAAAACTGTTTTTT.

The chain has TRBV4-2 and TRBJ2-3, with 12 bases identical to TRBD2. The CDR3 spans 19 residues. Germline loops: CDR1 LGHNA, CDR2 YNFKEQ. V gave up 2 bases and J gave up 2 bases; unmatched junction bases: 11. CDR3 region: CASSQSLASGGVNTDTQYF. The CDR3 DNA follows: TGTGCCAGCAGCCAATCTCTGGCTAGCGGGGGGGTGAACACAGATACGCAGTATTTT.

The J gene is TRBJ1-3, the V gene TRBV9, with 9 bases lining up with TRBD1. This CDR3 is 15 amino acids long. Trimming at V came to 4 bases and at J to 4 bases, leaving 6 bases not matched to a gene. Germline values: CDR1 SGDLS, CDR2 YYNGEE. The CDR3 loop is CASSPSGTGGNTIYF. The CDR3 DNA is TGTGCCAGCAGCCCCAGTGGGACAGGGGGAAACACCATATATTTT.

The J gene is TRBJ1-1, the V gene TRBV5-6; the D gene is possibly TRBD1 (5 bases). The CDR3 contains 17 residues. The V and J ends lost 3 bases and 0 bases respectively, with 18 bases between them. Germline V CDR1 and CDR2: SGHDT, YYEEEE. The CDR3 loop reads CASSSPGAGLVNTEAFF. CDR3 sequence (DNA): TGTGCCAGCAGCTCGCCCGGGGCCGGACTGGTGAACACTGAAGCTTTCTTT. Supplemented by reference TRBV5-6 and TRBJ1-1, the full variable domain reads DAGVTQSPTHLIKTRGQQVTLRCSPKSGHDTVSWYQQALGQGPQFIFQYYEEEERQRGNFPDRFSGHQFPNYSSELNVNALLLGDSALYLCASSSPGAGLVNTEAFFGQGTRLTVV.

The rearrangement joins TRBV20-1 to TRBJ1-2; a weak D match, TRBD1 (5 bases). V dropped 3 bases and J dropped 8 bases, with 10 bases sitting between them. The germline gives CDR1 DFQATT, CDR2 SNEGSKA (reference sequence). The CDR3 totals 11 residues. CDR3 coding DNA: TGCAGTGCTAGCTCGGGGGTCGGCTACACCTTC. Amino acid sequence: CSASSGVGYTF.

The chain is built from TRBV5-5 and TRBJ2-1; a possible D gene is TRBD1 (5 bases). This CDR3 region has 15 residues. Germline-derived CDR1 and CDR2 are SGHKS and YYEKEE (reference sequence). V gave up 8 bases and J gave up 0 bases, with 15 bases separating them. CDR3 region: CARPARASSYNEQFF. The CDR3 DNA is TGTGCCAGACCGGCCAGGGCGAGCTCCTACAATGAGCAGTTCTTC. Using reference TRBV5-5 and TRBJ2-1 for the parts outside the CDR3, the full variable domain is DAGVTQSPTHLIKTRGQQVTLRCSPISGHKSVSWYQQVLGQGPQFIFQYYEKEERGRGNFPDRFSARQFPNYSSELNVNALLLGDSALYLCARPARASSYNEQFFGPGTRLTVL.

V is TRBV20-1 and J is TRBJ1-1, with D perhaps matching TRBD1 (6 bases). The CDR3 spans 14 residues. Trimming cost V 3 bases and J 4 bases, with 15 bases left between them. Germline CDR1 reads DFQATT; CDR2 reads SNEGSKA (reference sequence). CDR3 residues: CSASRGGRATEAFF. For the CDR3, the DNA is TGCAGTGCTAGTCGGGGGGGGCGGGCCACTGAAGCTTTCTTT.

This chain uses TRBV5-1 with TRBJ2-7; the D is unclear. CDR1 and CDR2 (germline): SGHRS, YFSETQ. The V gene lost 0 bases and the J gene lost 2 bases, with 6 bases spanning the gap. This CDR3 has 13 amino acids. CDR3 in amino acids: CASSLASTYEQYF. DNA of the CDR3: TGCGCCAGCAGCTTGGCCTCAACCTACGAGCAGTACTTC.

The CDR3 is CATSDAGEAFF. The CDR3 DNA reads TGTGCCACCAGTGACGCAGGGGAAGCTTTCTTT. The V and J genes are TRBV24-1 and TRBJ1-1; possible D gene TRBD1, 5 bases. Trimming left V 4 bases short and J 8 bases short, with 7 bases between. Per germline, CDR1 KGHDR and CDR2 SFDVKD. CDR3 length: 11 amino acids.

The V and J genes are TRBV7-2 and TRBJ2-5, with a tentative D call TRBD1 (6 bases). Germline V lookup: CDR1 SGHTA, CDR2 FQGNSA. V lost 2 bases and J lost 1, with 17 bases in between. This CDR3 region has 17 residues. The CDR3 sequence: CASSLNRGTMGQETQYF. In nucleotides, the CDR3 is TGTGCCAGCAGCTTAAATCGAGGGACAATGGGCCAAGAGACCCAGTACTTC.

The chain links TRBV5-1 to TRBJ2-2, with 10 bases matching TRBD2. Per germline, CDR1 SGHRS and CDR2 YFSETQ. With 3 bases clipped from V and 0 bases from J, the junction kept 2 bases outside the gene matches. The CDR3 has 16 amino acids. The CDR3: CASSSGLAANTGELFF. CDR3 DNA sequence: TGCGCCAGCAGCTCCGGACTAGCGGCGAACACCGGGGAGCTGTTTTTT.

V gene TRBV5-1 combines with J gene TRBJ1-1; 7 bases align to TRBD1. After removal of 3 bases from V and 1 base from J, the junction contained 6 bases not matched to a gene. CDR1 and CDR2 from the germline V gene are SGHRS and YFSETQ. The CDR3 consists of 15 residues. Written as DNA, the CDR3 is TGCGCCAGCAGCTCGACACAGGGGTGGAACACTGAAGCTTTCTTT. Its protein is CASSSTQGWNTEAFF.